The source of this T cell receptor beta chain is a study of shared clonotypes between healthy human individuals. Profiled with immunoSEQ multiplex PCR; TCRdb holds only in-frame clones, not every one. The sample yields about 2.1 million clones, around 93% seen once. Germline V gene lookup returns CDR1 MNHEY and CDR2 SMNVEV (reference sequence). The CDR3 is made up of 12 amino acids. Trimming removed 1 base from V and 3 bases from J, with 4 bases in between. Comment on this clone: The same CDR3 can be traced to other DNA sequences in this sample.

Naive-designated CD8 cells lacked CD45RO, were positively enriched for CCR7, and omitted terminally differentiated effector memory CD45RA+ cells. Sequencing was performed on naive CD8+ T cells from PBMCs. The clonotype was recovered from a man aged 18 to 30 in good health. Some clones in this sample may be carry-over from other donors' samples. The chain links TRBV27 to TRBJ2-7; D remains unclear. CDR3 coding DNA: TGTGCCAGCAGTTTATACGGCTACGAGCAGTACTTC. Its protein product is CASSLYGYEQYF.